The 21 T cell receptor beta chains listed next were all sequenced from one sample in a study of blood T cell repertoires in COVID-19. Here immunoSEQ multiplex PCR was the method, and the copy in TCRdb shows in-frame clones only, minus some. This sample carries fewer than 450,000 clones, roughly 88% of them seen once, and the ten largest clones take around 0.6%. Sequencing used PBMCs or T cells enriched from blood (not recorded which). Receptors were obtained from a man between 18 and 35 years old who had recovered from COVID-19.

The chain joins TRBV4-1 to TRBJ1-4; 9 nucleotides agree with TRBD1. Trimming at V came to 0 bases and at J to 0 bases, leaving 8 bases not matched to a gene. Looked up from germline, CDR1 is MGHRA and CDR2 is YSYEKL. CDR3 size: 19 residues. The CDR3 DNA is TGCGCCAGCAGCCAAGACCGGGGACAGGGAAAGGCAACTAATGAAAAACTGTTTTTT. Its translation is CASSQDRGQGKATNEKLFF.

The CDR3 is CASSPAGLAGGTNTQYF. As DNA, the CDR3 is TGTGCCAGCAGCCCCGCGGGACTAGCGGGAGGGACCAATACGCAGTATTTT. The chain uses TRBV4-2 and TRBJ2-3; 16 nucleotides line up with TRBD2. CDR3 size: 17 residues. Germline V gives CDR1 LGHNA, CDR2 YNFKEQ. Trimming at V came to 4 bases and at J to 7 bases, leaving 8 bases not matched to a gene.

This sequence joins TRBV9 and TRBJ1-4; D might be TRBD1 (5 bases). V gave up 2 bases and J gave up 4 bases, with 9 bases separating them. The CDR3 runs 14 residues. Germline CDR1 is SGDLS and CDR2 is YYNGEE. CDR3 sequence (DNA): TGTGCCAGCAGCGTCTCGCAGGGTAATGAAAAACTGTTTTTT. Its protein is CASSVSQGNEKLFF.

This rearrangement joins TRBV10-1 to TRBJ1-4; D not resolved. CDR1 and CDR2 (germline): WNHNN, SYGVQD (reference sequence). V lost 5 bases, J lost 0 bases, and 7 bases lay in between. The CDR3 is made up of 14 amino acids. CDR3 DNA: TGCGCCAGCAGTCGAGAGTCAACTAATGAAAAACTGTTTTTT. The encoded protein is CASSRESTNEKLFF.

The chain combines TRBV6-5 with TRBJ2-1, with D possibly matching TRBD2 (5 bases). Germline V CDR1 and CDR2: MNHEY, SVGAGI. The CDR3 has 13 amino acids. Trimming cost V 8 bases and J 9 bases, with 17 bases left between them. This CDR3 is CASAPGYQPEQFF. CDR3 in DNA: TGTGCCAGCGCGCCGGGGTACCAGCCTGAGCAGTTCTTC.

The J gene is TRBJ2-7, the V gene TRBV15, with 9 bases matching TRBD1. V lost 1 base to trimming and J lost 3 bases; unmatched junction nucleotides: 4. Germline values: CDR1 LNHNV, CDR2 YYDKDF (reference sequence). This CDR3 has 15 residues. Here the CDR3 DNA reads TGTGCCACCAGCAGAGGGTCGGGACAGGGCTACGAGCAGTACTTC. It yields the protein CATSRGSGQGYEQYF.

The chain recombines TRBV5-1 with TRBJ1-2, with a weak D call TRBD1 (6 bases). V gave up 3 bases and J gave up 5 bases, with 26 bases separating them. Germline assignment: CDR1 SGHRS and CDR2 YFSETQ. The CDR3 totals 18 residues. The CDR3 loop is CASSSLSLTGRGEYGYTF. The CDR3 DNA is TGCGCCAGCAGCTCCCTCTCCTTGACAGGCCGAGGGGAGTATGGCTACACCTTC.

V and J are TRBV4-1 and TRBJ2-3; TRBD2 matches at 11 bases. The CDR3 is made up of 17 amino acids. J lost 0 bases, V lost 4 bases, and 6 bases had no gene match. Per germline, CDR1 MGHRA and CDR2 YSYEKL. The CDR3 DNA sequence: TGCGCCAGCAGCCGCGGGGTAGCGGGGGGGAGCACAGATACGCAGTATTTT. Amino acid sequence: CASSRGVAGGSTDTQYF.

The J gene is TRBJ1-2, the V gene TRBV7-9; 9 nucleotides match TRBD1. Germline V gene sequence: CDR1 SEHNR, CDR2 FQNEAQ (reference sequence). The CDR3 is 14 amino acids. V shed 3 bases and J 4 bases; nucleotides not matched to a gene: 3. CDR3 nucleotide sequence: TGTGCCAGCAGCTTGGGACAGGGTGCCTATGGCTACACCTTC. It encodes CASSLGQGAYGYTF. Together with reference TRBV7-9 and TRBJ1-2, the CDR3 gives the full variable domain: DTGVSQNPRHKITKRGQNVTFRCDPISEHNRLYWYRQTLGQGPEFLTYFQNEAQLEKSRLLSDRFSAERPKGSFSTLEIQRTEQGDSAMYLCASSLGQGAYGYTFGSGTRLTVV.

The gene calls are TRBV5-4 and TRBJ2-7, with TRBD1 matching over 12 bases. Germline V gene lookup returns CDR1 SGHNT and CDR2 YYREEE (reference sequence). This CDR3 comprises 14 residues. Trimming cost V 4 bases and J 6 bases; bases outside gene matches: 5. The CDR3 sequence is CASSPGQGAREQYF. The CDR3 coding sequence is TGTGCCAGCAGCCCGGGACAGGGGGCGCGCGAGCAGTACTTC.

CDR3 sequence reads: CASRGLAGSYEQYF. In nucleotides, the CDR3 is TGCGCCAGCAGGGGACTAGCGGGATCATACGAGCAGTACTTC. This rearrangement joins TRBV10-2 to TRBJ2-7; 13 bases agree with TRBD2. The length of the CDR3 is 14 residues. Germline V gene lookup returns CDR1 WSHSY and CDR2 SAAADI. J was trimmed by 4 bases and V by 6 bases; bases with no gene match: 3.

The chain is built from TRBV18 and TRBJ1-1; TRBD1 might be the D (5 bases). V dropped 3 bases and J dropped 7 bases, with 12 bases sitting between them. The CDR3 consists of 13 residues. CDR1 KGHSH and CDR2 LQKENI come from the germline V gene. CDR3 nucleotide sequence: TGTGCCAGCTCACCTTCTCAGGGAGGTGAAGCTTTCTTT. Encoded protein: CASSPSQGGEAFF.

Comment on this clone: Other nucleotide sequences from this sample produce the same CDR3. The V call is TRBV5-1, the J call TRBJ2-1; 8 bases fit TRBD2. The CDR3 covers 14 residues. CDR1 and CDR2 from the germline V gene are SGHRS and YFSETQ. J lost 7 bases, V lost 0 bases, and 3 bases had no gene match. The CDR3 is CASSLAGGGNEQFF. As DNA, the CDR3 is TGCGCCAGCAGCTTGGCGGGAGGGGGAAATGAGCAGTTCTTC. Complete variable domain (other parts from reference TRBV5-1 and TRBJ2-1): KAGVTQTPRYLIKTRGQQVTLSCSPISGHRSVSWYQQTPGQGLQFLFEYFSETQRNKGNFPGRFSGRQFSNSRSEMNVSTLELGDSALYLCASSLAGGGNEQFFGPGTRLTVL.

V and J are TRBV10-3 and TRBJ2-5; D might be TRBD2 (7 bases). The germline V and J ends were trimmed by 8 bases and 1 base, with 17 bases remaining between them. The CDR3 runs to 15 residues. The germline gives CDR1 ENHRY, CDR2 SYGVKD. The DNA for the CDR3 is TGTGCCATCTGTTCGGGGGAGGGGGTCCAAGAGACCCAGTACTTC. Translating it yields CAICSGEGVQETQYF.

The rearrangement uses TRBV24-1 and TRBJ1-2; D is uncertain. The CDR3 has 14 residues. Trimming took 4 bases from V and 2 from J, leaving 10 bases between them. Germline CDR1 is KGHDR and CDR2 is SFDVKD. The DNA of the CDR3 is TGTGCCACCAGTGACTCAACGGAGAACTATGGCTACACCTTC. Amino acids: CATSDSTENYGYTF.

This clone was observed once. J is TRBJ2-2 and V is TRBV7-8; 7 bases agree with TRBD1. The CDR3 contains 15 residues. Trimming at V came to 5 bases and at J to 0 bases, leaving 3 bases not matched to a gene. Germline CDR1 is SGHVS and CDR2 is FQNEAQ. The CDR3 is CASSKGTANTGELFF. CDR3 nucleotide sequence: TGTGCCAGCAGCAAAGGGACAGCGAACACCGGGGAGCTGTTTTTT.

The table lists this clone with a few counts. This rearrangement joins TRBV19 to TRBJ2-7; TRBD1 matches at 7 bases. The CDR3 totals 15 residues. The germline V gene encodes CDR1 LNHDA and CDR2 SQIVND (reference sequence). The V segment lost 5 bases and the J segment 5 bases; nucleotides outside the gene matches: 12. Written as DNA, the CDR3 is TGTGCCAGTAGTTTTCCGGGACAGCCTATGAACGAGCAGTACTTC. Its protein is CASSFPGQPMNEQYF.

This clone was detected only a few times. V and J are TRBV7-9 and TRBJ2-7; 12 bases line up with TRBD2. J gave up 5 bases and V 3 bases, and 11 bases lay outside the gene matches. CDR1 and CDR2 from the germline V gene are SEHNR and FQNEAQ (reference sequence). This CDR3 is built from 17 residues. In DNA form, the CDR3 reads TGTGCCAGCAGCTTCCTAAGCGGACTAGCGGGAAGTCACGAGCAGTACTTC. Protein product: CASSFLSGLAGSHEQYF.

This rearrangement joins TRBV7-9 to TRBJ2-3; maybe TRBD1 (6 bases). Germline V CDR1 and CDR2: SEHNR, FQNEAQ (reference sequence). The CDR3 is 16 residues long. Deletions cut 5 bases from V and 0 bases from J, with 15 bases between. This chain's CDR3 is CASSPRTAPSTDTQYF. The CDR3 nucleotides read TGTGCCAGCAGCCCACGGACAGCCCCTAGCACAGATACGCAGTATTTT.

The chain employs TRBV27 and TRBJ2-2; TRBD2 agrees at 11 bases. With 1 base clipped from V and 0 bases from J, the junction kept 1 base outside the gene matches. Germline lookup yields CDR1 MNHEY and CDR2 SMNVEV (reference sequence). The CDR3 runs to 17 residues. The CDR3 here is CASSLLAGGPNTGELFF. The DNA for the CDR3 is TGTGCCAGCAGTTTATTAGCGGGAGGGCCGAACACCGGGGAGCTGTTTTTT.

V usage is TRBV15 and J usage is TRBJ1-1; 9 nucleotides align to TRBD1. Losses at the gene ends were 7 bases for V and 6 bases for J; bases not matched to a gene: 12. Per germline, CDR1 LNHNV and CDR2 YYDKDF (reference sequence). The length of the CDR3 is 15 residues. The chain's CDR3 is CATNPWDRDLPEAFF. DNA of the CDR3: TGTGCCACCAACCCTTGGGACAGGGATCTCCCTGAAGCTTTCTTT.